Shown below are 7 T cell receptor beta chains from a single sample sequenced in a study of blood T cell repertoires in COVID-19. Here immunoSEQ multiplex PCR was the method, and the copy in TCRdb shows in-frame clones only, minus some. The sample includes fewer than 450,000 clones, approximately 87% of them seen just once. The sequenced sample was peripheral blood. The receptors derive from a woman between 45 and 65 years old with COVID-19, enrolled during active disease.

The chain is built from TRBV30 and TRBJ2-7, with D tentatively TRBD2 (6 bases). V lost 3 bases and J lost 5, with 14 bases in between. The germline CDR1 and CDR2 sequences are GTSNPN and SVGIG (reference sequence). The CDR3 is 13 residues long. The CDR3 DNA is TGTGCCTGGAGCAGGAGGGGTCCCAACGAGCAGTACTTC. The encoded protein is CAWSRRGPNEQYF.

This clone was seen more than once but under ten times. This rearrangement joins TRBV9 to TRBJ1-3; 7 nucleotides match TRBD1. The length of the CDR3 is 15 residues. V shed 5 bases and J 0 bases; nucleotides not matched to a gene: 5. Germline-derived CDR1 and CDR2 are SGDLS and YYNGEE. This CDR3 reads CASSGDSSSGNTIYF. CDR3 sequence (DNA): TGTGCCAGCAGTGGGGACAGTAGCTCTGGAAACACCATATATTTT. The complete variable domain, with remaining parts taken from reference TRBV9 and TRBJ1-3, reads DSGVTQTPKHLITATGQRVTLRCSPRSGDLSVYWYQQSLDQGLQFLIQYYNGEERAKGNILERFSAQQFPDLHSELNLSSLELGDSALYFCASSGDSSSGNTIYFGEGSWLTVV.

This clone was seen more than once but under ten times. The chain links TRBV11-3 to TRBJ2-5; TRBD1 aligns across 12 bases. The CDR3 consists of 15 residues. Germline assignment: CDR1 SGHNT and CDR2 YENEEA. V shed 5 bases, J shed 4 bases, and the junction held 5 bases outside the gene matches. CDR3 protein: CASSAGTGGGETQYF. The CDR3 DNA reads TGTGCCAGCAGCGCCGGGACAGGGGGCGGAGAGACCCAGTACTTC.

CDR3 sequence: CAWSQTQGARNSPLHF. The CDR3 DNA sequence: TGTGCCTGGAGTCAAACCCAGGGGGCGCGCAATTCACCCCTCCACTTT. The J gene is TRBJ1-6, the V gene TRBV30; TRBD1 matches 8 bases. The germline V gene encodes CDR1 GTSNPN and CDR2 SVGIG (reference sequence). This CDR3 has 16 amino acids. V was clipped by 2 bases and J by 7 bases; unmatched bases: 10.

This clone has just a few counts. The V and J genes are TRBV5-1 and TRBJ1-2, with TRBD1 matching 7 bases. V lost 4 bases and J lost 6; bases outside the gene matches: 12. Per germline, CDR1 SGHRS and CDR2 YFSETQ. The CDR3 runs 15 residues. CDR3 region: CASSHAQGGANGYTF. The CDR3 DNA reads as TGCGCCAGCAGCCACGCCCAAGGGGGCGCCAATGGCTACACCTTC.

The J gene is TRBJ2-1, the V gene TRBV5-1; possible D gene TRBD2, 6 bases. This CDR3 has 14 residues. V was shortened by 3 bases and J by 4 bases, with 11 bases between the two germline ends. Germline CDR1 SGHRS, CDR2 YFSETQ. The CDR3: CASSWGSGYNEQFF. DNA of the CDR3: TGCGCCAGCAGCTGGGGGAGCGGGTACAATGAGCAGTTCTTC.

The chain links TRBV9 to TRBJ1-2, with 8 nucleotides matching TRBD1. The V gene's germline CDR1 is SGDLS and CDR2 YYNGEE. This CDR3 comprises 13 residues. Trimming at V came to 4 bases and at J to 4 bases, leaving 3 bases not matched to a gene. CDR3 nucleotide sequence: TGTGCCAGCAGCACAGGGGGTTCCTATGGCTACACCTTC. This gives the protein CASSTGGSYGYTF. Together with reference TRBV9 and TRBJ1-2, the CDR3 gives the full variable domain: DSGVTQTPKHLITATGQRVTLRCSPRSGDLSVYWYQQSLDQGLQFLIQYYNGEERAKGNILERFSAQQFPDLHSELNLSSLELGDSALYFCASSTGGSYGYTFGSGTRLTVV.